This T cell receptor beta chain was sequenced during a study of T cell responses to AZD1222 COVID-19 vaccine. J lost 1 base, V lost 3 bases, and 5 bases had no gene match. The germline V gene encodes CDR1 SGHAT and CDR2 FQDESV (reference sequence). CDR3 length: 15 residues. Assay used: immunoSEQ multiplex PCR; TCRdb lists only in-frame clones, some missing. The table has about 150,000 clones, approximately 90% seen once. This chain links TRBV11-1 with TRBJ1-1; 7 positions agree with TRBD1. The sequenced sample was peripheral blood, obtained on day 0 of AZD1222 vaccination. The TCR sequence derives from an adult in good health. The CDR3 DNA reads as TGTGCCAGCAGCTTTGGGACAGAAAAGAACACTGAAGCTTTCTTT. Protein product: CASSFGTEKNTEAFF.